Following are 5 T cell receptor beta chains from one sample sequenced in a study of T cell changes during pregnancy in multiple sclerosis. Sequencing used immunoSEQ multiplex PCR; TCRdb keeps in-frame clones, though not all of them. The sample lists about 70,000 clones; around 90% were seen once. The sequencing here drew on CD4+ T cells from peripheral blood mononuclear cells, taken after pregnancy. These receptors were taken from a female donor with multiple sclerosis, enrolled in a pregnancy study.

This clone was detected once. The chain joins TRBV5-1 to TRBJ2-5, with 7 nucleotides matching TRBD1. V was pared by 0 bases and J by 4 bases, with 9 bases of the junction left unmatched. CDR3 length: 16 residues. Germline V gene sequence: CDR1 SGHRS, CDR2 YFSETQ. In DNA form, the CDR3 reads TGCGCCAGCAGCTTGGGACGTACAGGGGCGGCAGAGACCCAGTACTTC. It yields the protein CASSLGRTGAAETQYF.

V usage is TRBV7-9 and J usage is TRBJ1-2, with D perhaps TRBD1 (6 bases). V gave up 2 bases and J gave up 4 bases, with 14 bases separating them. Germline V gene sequence: CDR1 SEHNR, CDR2 FQNEAQ (reference sequence). This CDR3 spans 15 amino acids. The CDR3 DNA is TGTGCCAGCAGCTTAACCACAGGGCCTGGCTATGGCTACACCTTC. Translating gives CASSLTTGPGYGYTF.

This chain uses TRBV6-4 with TRBJ2-3; TRBD2 is a possible D gene (7 bases). The V end was cut by 7 bases, the J end by 6 bases, with 23 bases between. The CDR3 loop spans 16 amino acids. Germline V gene sequence: CDR1 MRHNA, CDR2 SNTAGT. The CDR3 is CASIGGGGGPGDTQYF. DNA of the CDR3: TGTGCCAGCATCGGAGGGGGGGGAGGGCCCGGGGATACGCAGTATTTT.

This clone came up a few times. The chain links TRBV9 to TRBJ1-1; TRBD1 might be the D (5 bases). The V end lost 3 bases, the J end lost 1 base, and 19 bases lay between the germline ends. The CDR3 length is 17 residues. In germline, CDR1 is SGDLS, CDR2 YYNGEE. CDR3 nucleotide sequence: TGTGCCAGCAGCGATAAACCCTCAGGGCCGAGGAACACTGAAGCTTTCTTT. It encodes CASSDKPSGPRNTEAFF.

The chain uses TRBV5-1 and TRBJ2-2, with D tentatively TRBD1 (5 bases). The V gene's germline CDR1 is SGHRS and CDR2 YFSETQ. Trimming took off 4 bases at V and 7 bases at J, with 14 bases between the two ends. The CDR3 loop spans 14 amino acids. CDR3 nucleotide sequence: TGCGCCAGCAGCCAGTCAGGGAATATCGGGGAGCTGTTTTTT. Its protein is CASSQSGNIGELFF. The full variable domain, completed using reference TRBV5-1 and TRBJ2-2, is KAGVTQTPRYLIKTRGQQVTLSCSPISGHRSVSWYQQTPGQGLQFLFEYFSETQRNKGNFPGRFSGRQFSNSRSEMNVSTLELGDSALYLCASSQSGNIGELFFGEGSRLTVL.